This T cell receptor beta chain was captured by sequencing in a study of immune characteristics of hereditary and idiopathic chronic pancreatitis. Background for the entire study: Local pancreatic immune cells and TCRbeta repertoires were profiled in hereditary and idiopathic chronic pancreatitis and were compared with control organ donor pancreases. TCRbeta sequencing was performed on about five control pancreases, seven or eight hereditary chronic pancreatitis pancreases and roughly 6 idiopathic chronic pancreatitis pancreases. The gDNA-based approach was selected because minimal in vitro experimental manipulation of pancreas-infiltrating T cells was involved.

To note about this clone: Its antigen target is currently unknown. Its ends do not fully match the called genes, so a read error is possible.

Patients undergoing total pancreatectomy with islet autotransplantation (TPIAT) were the source of the chronic pancreatitis pancreas tissue. No known history of diabetes was present in the included chronic pancreatitis patients. For TCRbeta sequencing, genomic DNA was extracted directly from bulk pancreas tissue, without T cell sorting. At two US centers, pancreas tissues from patients and organ donors were collected on a consecutive basis. There are 16 amino acids in the CDR3, from cysteine to phenylalanine inclusive. The CDR3 DNA has 48 bases and is translated from base 1. Looking up the germline V gene (reference sequence) yields CDR1 SSHAT and CDR2 FNYEAQ. Library prep was done by the immunoSEQ multiplex PCR assay. The TCRbeta CDR3 region and neighboring sequences were amplified from pancreatic genomic DNA and then sequenced. As for how the authors treated the data: Productive clonality and productive rearrangement counts were measured along with repertoire diversity, which was expressed as a mean normalized Shannon-Wiener index. The nonparametric Mann-Whitney U test was used to compare repertoire metrics between controls and chronic pancreatitis. CDR3beta sequences with identical amino acid composition and length across subjects were defined as shared clonotypes. TCRdb took this table from immuneACCESS and kept in-frame rearrangements with V and J called. Such tables lack part of the clones; where checked against another copy, unresolved V genes explain under half of the gap, and the rest is unexplained. The DNA was the basis for D and trimming; V, J and clone size are from that table. The sample has some 15,000 clones on record, about 73% of them singletons. 13% to 15% of the sample is taken by the ten largest.

Study-level results and caveats: Because patient tissue could be obtained only at the time of TPIAT, immune findings may have been influenced by differences in disease duration. Both chronic pancreatitis groups showed significantly increased TCRbeta repertoire diversity and reduced clonality versus controls. The study did not include chronic pancreatitis caused by alcohol use. Among 10 to 15 chronic pancreatitis patients, higher numbers of productive TCR rearrangements went along with higher disease severity scores, showing a positive correlation. Vbeta-Jbeta gene family usage, including TRBV10, TRBV19, TRBV23 and TRBV5, differed between hereditary and idiopathic chronic pancreatitis.

The source of this sequence is a human donor with chronic pancreatitis. Sequenced input: pancreas tissue with hereditary chronic pancreatitis. This sequence uses TRBV7-7 and TRBJ2-2; the junction holds 9 bases that match TRBD1. The sequenced DNA: TGTGCTAGCAGCTTGACAGGGGGGGCGAACACCGGGGAGCTGTTTTTT. It specifies CASSLTGGANTGELFF.